These 31 T cell receptor beta chains share one sample of origin, sequenced in a study of blood T cells in healthy people across ages. The authors ran a second PCR of roughly 7 to 11 cycles using a sample-barcoded 5' primer and a J-beta primer mix. From the 5' RACE reads, TCRdb called clonotypes with MiXCR, one entry per CDR3 protein. The data show about a million distinct CDR3 sequences, with around two fifths seen just once and 10% to 15% held by the top ten. The sample taken for sequencing was blood. These receptors came from a young man in good health.

The chain uses TRBV10-3 and TRBJ2-3; 11 positions agree with TRBD2. Germline CDR1 reads ENHRY; CDR2 reads SYGVKD. The CDR3 spans 13 residues. Trimming took 9 bases from V and 2 from J; bases not matched to a gene: 1. CDR3 amino acids: CAILAGDTDTQYF. The CDR3 DNA reads TGTGCCATACTAGCGGGGGACACAGATACGCAGTATTTT.

The rearrangement links TRBV20-1 to TRBJ1-4; a weak D match, TRBD1 (5 bases). The CDR3 is 13 residues long. CDR1 is DFQATT, CDR2 SNEGSKA, per germline (reference sequence). The V end was cut by 2 bases, the J end by 5 bases, with 9 bases between. CDR3 bases: TGCAGTGCTAGATCCCGGACAAATGAAAAACTGTTTTTT. Translation gives CSARSRTNEKLFF.

The sample holds a few counts of this clonotype. The chain is built from TRBV6-2 or TRBV6-3 and TRBJ1-2, with 7 nucleotides matching TRBD1. Germline V gene lookup returns CDR1 MNHEY and CDR2 SVGEGT. The J segment lost 8 bases and the V segment lost 6 bases, leaving 12 bases of the junction unmatched. The CDR3 is 14 residues long. The CDR3 nucleotides are TGTGCCAGCAGGAAAGGGGGCCTCCTTTACGGCTACACCTTC. This encodes CASRKGGLLYGYTF.

The gene calls are TRBV11-2 and TRBJ2-5, with a tentative D call TRBD2 (6 bases). Matching the DNA end better, TRBJ2-7 makes the J call doubtful. CDR3 size: 13 residues. The germline V gene has CDR1 SGHAT and CDR2 FQNNGV. CDR3 nucleotides: TGTGCCAGCAGCCCTGGGACTTTCTACGAGCAGTACTTC. It specifies CASSPGTFYEQYF.

The chain couples TRBV5-1 to TRBJ2-3; the D gene is possibly TRBD2 (6 bases). Trimming took off 3 bases at V and 5 bases at J, with 13 bases between the two ends. This CDR3 has 14 amino acids. Germline values: CDR1 SGHRS, CDR2 YFSETQ. The CDR3 sequence: CASSSSLAKDTQYF. The CDR3 DNA reads as TGCGCCAGCAGCTCCTCTCTAGCGAAAGATACGCAGTATTTT.

The CDR3 DNA follows: TGTGCCTGGAGTCGTAACCAAGAGACCCAGTACTTC. Amino acids: CAWSRNQETQYF. The genes are TRBV30 and TRBJ2-5, with D unresolved. This CDR3 contains 12 residues. The V gene's germline CDR1 is GTSNPN and CDR2 SVGIG (reference sequence). Trimming removed 2 bases from V and 0 bases from J, with 4 bases in between.

To note about this clonotype: An end of the junction differs from the germline gene, which may be a read error. This chain joins TRBV7-9 and TRBJ2-1; no clear D gene. The CDR3 extends over 15 amino acids. CDR1 and CDR2 from the germline V gene are SEHNR and FQNEAQ (reference sequence). The CDR3 DNA sequence: TGTGCCTGCAGCCCGAGAGAAGCCTCCTACAATGAGCAGTTCTTC. Translating gives CACSPREASYNEQFF.

CDR3 nucleotide sequence: TGCGCCAGCAGCCAAGATCTTGGGGGTTTGGGAACCGCAACTAATGAAAAACTGTTTTTT. Its translation: CASSQDLGGLGTATNEKLFF. The chain employs TRBV4-3 and TRBJ1-4, with D perhaps TRBD1 (5 bases). There are 20 residues in the CDR3. Germline CDR1 LGHNA, CDR2 YSLEER. Between the trimmed V and J ends, which lost 0 bases and 0 bases, there was a span of 20 bases.

This clonotype was detected a few times. The V call is TRBV24-1, the J call TRBJ2-1; D remains ambiguous. The CDR3 sequence is 15 residues long. CDR1 KGHDR and CDR2 SFDVKD come from the germline V gene. Trimming removed 3 bases from V and 0 bases from J, with 8 bases in between. The CDR3 bases are TGTGCCACCAGTGATACAAAGTACTCCTACAATGAGCAGTTCTTC. Its protein is CATSDTKYSYNEQFF.

The genes are TRBV4-3 and TRBJ1-4; D perhaps matches TRBD1 (5 bases). CDR1 and CDR2 (germline): LGHNA, YSLEER. The germline V and J ends were trimmed by 4 bases and 0 bases, with 12 bases remaining between them. CDR3 length: 16 residues. The CDR3 coding sequence is TGCGCCAGCAGCCCGCGGGGGGTGGCAACTAATGAAAAACTGTTTTTT. Translation gives CASSPRGVATNEKLFF.

This rearrangement joins TRBV6-2 or TRBV6-3 to TRBJ1-1, with D maybe TRBD1 (5 bases). V shed 5 bases and J shed 3 bases, with 16 bases lying between them. The CDR3 has 15 amino acids. Germline V gives CDR1 MNHEY, CDR2 SVGEGT. The DNA for the CDR3 is TGTGCCAGCAGTCCCTCAGGGATTGCGGACACTGAAGCTTTCTTT. Translating it yields CASSPSGIADTEAFF.

A few counts support this clonotype. This rearrangement joins TRBV20-1 to TRBJ2-3; 9 bases are a match to TRBD2. The CDR3 is 17 amino acids. The V and J ends lost 6 bases and 4 bases, in that order; junction bases with no gene match: 17. Germline V gives CDR1 DFQATT, CDR2 SNEGSKA (reference sequence). The CDR3 DNA sequence: TGCAGTGCCAATTCGGGCAGCGGGGGGATTCTGGCAGATACGCAGTATTTT. It specifies CSANSGSGGILADTQYF.

With respect to this clonotype: A read error may account for a junction end that differs from germline. The chain joins TRBV20-1 to TRBJ1-1; D is uncertain. The CDR3 sequence is 13 residues long. Germline V gene data show CDR1 as DFQATT and CDR2 as SNEGSKA (reference sequence). The CDR3 is CSARGAWNAEAFF. In nucleotides, the CDR3 is TGCAGTGCTAGAGGTGCTTGGAACGCTGAAGCTTTCTTT.

The chain has TRBV4-3 and TRBJ2-1, with 10 bases lining up with TRBD2. The CDR3 contains 17 residues. CDR1 is LGHNA, CDR2 YSLEER, per germline. Germline trimming cut 0 bases from V and 9 bases from J; bases unmatched to any gene: 11. CDR3 region: CASSQDWWTSGSGEQFF. CDR3 nucleotide sequence: TGCGCCAGCAGCCAAGACTGGTGGACTAGCGGATCGGGTGAGCAGTTCTTC.

This clonotype was counted between two and nine times. The chain employs TRBV12-3 or TRBV12-4 and TRBJ1-2, with D possibly being TRBD1 (6 bases). With 10 bases removed from V and 8 bases from J, the gap between germline ends came to 20 bases. This CDR3 spans 13 amino acids. The CDR3 nucleotides read TGTGCCACCAAACGTGGGGGGGCTAGCGGCTACACCTTC. Translation gives CATKRGGASGYTF.

The chain links TRBV10-3 to TRBJ2-5, with a tentative D call TRBD1 (6 bases). The CDR3 sequence is 14 residues long. CDR1 ENHRY and CDR2 SYGVKD come from the germline V gene. V was pared by 10 bases and J by 2 bases, with 17 bases between. The CDR3 protein is CATRQGIEQETQYF. For the CDR3, the DNA is TGTGCCACCCGCCAGGGGATAGAACAAGAGACCCAGTACTTC.

The chain has TRBV5-1 and TRBJ2-3, with D perhaps matching TRBD1 or TRBD2 (5 bases each). The CDR3 loop spans 18 amino acids. The V and J ends lost 0 bases and 0 bases respectively, with 17 bases between them. CDR1 and CDR2 (germline): SGHRS, YFSETQ. CDR3 in amino acids: CASSLDPGTESSTDTQYF. CDR3 DNA: TGCGCCAGCAGCTTGGACCCCGGGACCGAGTCTAGCACAGATACGCAGTATTTT.

The chain uses TRBV27 and TRBJ1-5, with a tentative D call TRBD1 (5 bases). V shed 5 bases and J shed 7 bases, with 21 bases lying between them. Germline V gene sequence: CDR1 MNHEY, CDR2 SMNVEV (reference sequence). The CDR3 covers 16 residues. CDR3 region: CASSKRDGPTIQPQHF. CDR3 coding DNA: TGTGCCAGCAGTAAACGGGACGGTCCCACCATCCAGCCCCAGCATTTT.

This clonotype occurred a few times. V is TRBV20-1 and J is TRBJ2-5, with a possible D match to TRBD1 (6 bases). The V and J ends lost 0 bases and 5 bases respectively, with 19 bases between them. Germline values: CDR1 DFQATT, CDR2 SNEGSKA (reference sequence). This CDR3 comprises 16 residues. CDR3 sequence (DNA): TGCAGTGCTAGAGATCTGGGACAAAGTAGGTTGGAGACCCAGTACTTC. Translation: CSARDLGQSRLETQYF.

This clonotype was found a few times. This chain connects TRBV7-2 to TRBJ1-1; a weak D match, TRBD1 (6 bases). CDR3 length: 15 amino acids. CDR1 is SGHTA and CDR2 is FQGNSA in the germline V gene. V was pared by 1 base and J by 5 bases, with 14 bases between. CDR3 residues: CASSLGGTGRTEAFF. Written as DNA, the CDR3 is TGTGCCAGCAGCTTAGGAGGAACAGGGAGGACTGAAGCTTTCTTT. Full variable domain (missing parts from reference TRBV7-2 and TRBJ1-1): GAGVSQSPSNKVTEKGKDVELRCDPISGHTALYWYRQSLGQGLEFLIYFQGNSAPDKSGLPSDRFSAERTGGSVSTLTIQRTQQEDSAVYLCASSLGGTGRTEAFFGQGTRLTVV.

This clonotype was seen a handful of times. The chain joins TRBV4-3 to TRBJ1-4; perhaps TRBD1 as D (5 bases). CDR3 length equals 15 residues. Germline CDR1 is LGHNA and CDR2 is YSLEER. V was trimmed by 0 bases and J by 7 bases, leaving 12 bases between them. The CDR3 coding sequence is TGCGCCAGCAGCCAAGATCGGCAGGGTCGTGAAAAACTGTTTTTT. Translation: CASSQDRQGREKLFF.

This clonotype has a single count. Being one base from a much bigger clone, this may be a read error. The rearrangement joins TRBV11-2 to TRBJ2-1; no clear D gene. The germline V and J ends were trimmed by 1 base and 13 bases, with 11 bases remaining between them. This CDR3 has 12 residues. Germline V gives CDR1 SGHAT, CDR2 FQNNGV. The CDR3 bases are TGTGCCAGCAGCTTAGTGGAAGAAACCCAGTTCTTC. This codes for CASSLVEETQFF.

V usage is TRBV5-1 and J usage is TRBJ2-3; 10 bases are shared with TRBD1. This CDR3 has 15 amino acids. Trimming took 3 bases from V and 4 from J; bases not matched to a gene: 5. Germline V gene lookup returns CDR1 SGHRS and CDR2 YFSETQ. The CDR3: CASSSGTGVSDTQYF. The DNA for the CDR3 is TGCGCCAGCAGCTCCGGGACAGGGGTGTCAGATACGCAGTATTTT. The full variable domain, completed using reference TRBV5-1 and TRBJ2-3, is KAGVTQTPRYLIKTRGQQVTLSCSPISGHRSVSWYQQTPGQGLQFLFEYFSETQRNKGNFPGRFSGRQFSNSRSEMNVSTLELGDSALYLCASSSGTGVSDTQYFGPGTRLTVL.

The chain couples TRBV4-2 to TRBJ2-3; no clear D. This CDR3 spans 14 amino acids. V was cut by 1 base and J by 4 bases, with 9 bases left in between. CDR1 is LGHNA, CDR2 YNFKEQ, per germline. Here the CDR3 reads CASSQGTSPDTQYF. The CDR3 region has the DNA TGTGCCAGCAGCCAAGGAACCAGCCCAGATACGCAGTATTTT.

This clonotype appeared a few times. The chain employs TRBV27 and TRBJ1-2; the match to TRBD1 covers 7 bases. Germline V lookup: CDR1 MNHEY, CDR2 SMNVEV (reference sequence). V shed 0 bases and J 6 bases; nucleotides not matched to a gene: 7. The CDR3 has 15 residues. CDR3 region: CASSLSKTGLDGYTF. In DNA, the CDR3 is TGTGCCAGCAGTTTATCGAAGACAGGGTTGGATGGCTACACCTTC.

Many counts were recorded for this clonotype. The chain recombines TRBV7-2 with TRBJ1-5; perhaps TRBD1 as D (5 bases). The V end lost 0 bases, the J end lost 4 bases, and 7 bases lay between the germline ends. The CDR3 runs to 14 residues. The germline V gene has CDR1 SGHTA and CDR2 FQGNSA. The CDR3 sequence is CASSLAQGNQPQHF. DNA of the CDR3: TGTGCCAGCAGCTTAGCTCAGGGAAATCAGCCCCAGCATTTT.

The gene calls are TRBV3-1 and TRBJ1-1, with TRBD1 matching over 8 bases. From germline, CDR1 is LGHDT and CDR2 YNNKEL (reference sequence). This CDR3 has 14 residues. Trimming removed 4 bases from V and 8 bases from J; junction bases left unmatched: 9. The CDR3 sequence is CASSLGAGGLEAFF. In DNA form, the CDR3 reads TGTGCCAGCAGCCTGGGGGCAGGGGGCTTAGAAGCTTTCTTT.

This clonotype has a handful of counts. This chain uses TRBV28 with TRBJ2-3, with 8 bases lining up with TRBD1. Unmatched junction bases numbered 1, after V lost 3 bases and J lost 5 bases. This CDR3 comprises 13 residues. CDR1 MDHEN and CDR2 SYDVKM come from the germline V gene. CDR3 protein: CASSLGQVDTQYF. The CDR3 DNA reads TGTGCCAGCAGTTTGGGACAGGTAGATACGCAGTATTTT.

The chain is built from TRBV13 and TRBJ2-5; no clear D gene. The J call may be in error: the DNA end matches TRBJ2-7 better. This CDR3 is built from 12 residues. Germline CDR1 reads PRHDT; CDR2 reads FYEKMQ (reference sequence). The CDR3 sequence: CASSSGQPEQYF. CDR3 nucleotides: TGTGCCAGCAGCTCTGGGCAGCCCGAGCAGTACTTC.

Regarding this clonotype: A read error is possible here, since a much larger clone lies one base away. The V call is TRBV6-2 or TRBV6-3, the J call TRBJ2-1; D might be TRBD2 (5 bases). Germline loops: CDR1 MNHEY, CDR2 SVGEGT. This CDR3 is 11 amino acids long. The CDR3 region is CANSWRNEQFF. The CDR3 DNA sequence: TGTGCCAACAGTTGGAGGAATGAGCAGTTCTTC.

Of note for this clonotype: A read error may explain this, as a much larger clone is one base away. The chain combines TRBV4-1 with TRBJ2-1; D gene unclear. This CDR3 is 15 amino acids long. Trimming left V 0 bases short and J 7 bases short, with 13 bases between. The germline V gene has CDR1 MGHRA and CDR2 YSYEKL. In DNA form, the CDR3 reads TGCGCCAGCAGCCAAGATGGCGGTGGCCCGAATGAGCAGTTCTTC. Translated: CASSQDGGGPNEQFF.